The 4 T cell receptor beta chains presented below share a single source sample, sequenced in a study of naive and memory T cell subsets. Specified treatment: skin biopsy from PPD injection site in Mantoux-positive individual. A UMI-containing oligonucleotide was joined by 3' ligation to the TCR cDNA template. Four PCR rounds used nested alpha and beta constant region primers plus the SP2 primer. TCRdb reprocessed the UMI-ligation and nested PCR reads with MiXCR, giving one entry per CDR3 protein. The sample yields 35,000 to 40,000 distinct CDR3 sequences, more than 9.5% seen once. The starting material was skin, obtained from a tuberculin skin test site. The source of these receptors is an adult in good health.

This clonotype is a singleton in its sample. A read error may explain this, as a much larger clone is one base away. This chain joins TRBV5-1 and TRBJ2-1; 8 nucleotides align to TRBD1. The V gene end was trimmed by 4 bases and the J gene end by 3 bases; junction bases not matched to a gene: 6. CDR1 and CDR2 (germline): SGHRS, YFSETQ. The CDR3 has 15 amino acids. As DNA, the CDR3 is TGCGCCAGCAGCGCTGGACAGGGTGGCTACAATGAGCAGTTCTTC. It is translated as CASSAGQGGYNEQFF.

This clonotype was seen repeatedly, ten times or more. V usage is TRBV5-4 and J usage is TRBJ1-4; D is unclear. Germline CDR1 is SGHNT and CDR2 is YYREEE (reference sequence). The V end was cut by 4 bases, the J end by 8 bases, with 9 bases between. There are 12 residues in the CDR3. The CDR3 DNA reads TGTGCCAGCAGCCGAGGAGGAGAAAAACTGTTTTTT. This encodes CASSRGGEKLFF.

This clonotype was detected ten times or more. CDR3 sequence reads: CASSEKREYNEQFF. DNA of the CDR3: TGTGCCAGCAGCGAAAAACGCGAGTACAATGAGCAGTTCTTC. V usage is TRBV7-6 and J usage is TRBJ2-1; D ambiguous. V was pared by 5 bases and J by 4 bases, with 12 bases between. The CDR3 contains 14 residues. Germline V gene sequence: CDR1 SGHVS, CDR2 FNYEAQ.

Many counts were recorded for this clonotype. The chain joins TRBV10-3 to TRBJ2-7; a weak D match, TRBD1 (6 bases). Germline V lookup: CDR1 ENHRY, CDR2 SYGVKD. V shed 6 bases and J shed 2 bases, with 11 bases lying between them. The CDR3 sequence is 13 residues long. This CDR3 reads CAIRGDITYEQYF. Here the CDR3 DNA reads TGTGCCATCAGGGGGGACATTACCTACGAGCAGTACTTC.